This T cell receptor beta chain is from a study of T cell responses to AZD1222 COVID-19 vaccine. This clone was observed once. Germline V gives CDR1 SGHAT, CDR2 FQNNGV. This CDR3 is 17 amino acids long. V shed 2 bases, J shed 1 base, and the junction held 3 bases outside the gene matches. Profiled with immunoSEQ multiplex PCR; TCRdb holds only in-frame clones, not every one. This table has 100,000 to 150,000 clones, approximately 86% appearing once. The specimen comprised peripheral blood, sampled on day 0 of AZD1222 vaccination. The TCR sequence derives from an adult in good health. V is TRBV11-2 and J is TRBJ2-2; 11 nucleotides agree with TRBD2. CDR3 nucleotides: TGTGCCAGCAGCTTATCGCTAGCGGGGGGGAACACCGGGGAGCTGTTTTTT. Amino acid sequence: CASSLSLAGGNTGELFF.